This TCR beta chain was sequenced for a study of T cells in Graves' hyperthyroidism and ophthalmopathy. CDR3 length: 15 residues. J was trimmed by 2 bases and V by 3 bases; bases with no gene match: 7. Germline V CDR1 and CDR2: DFQATT, SNEGSKA (reference sequence). Each patient was aged 18 to 65 and had newly diagnosed hyperthyroidism of under 2 months' duration. Orbital computed tomography, thyroid ultrasound, serum thyroxine and TRAb, and clinical symptoms together informed the diagnoses. Amplification of TCR beta CDR3 regions used RNA as the template. The primer set for the first-round RT-PCR of the TCR CDR3 was HTBI. TCRdb re-analysed the multiplex PCR reads in MiXCR, keeping a single row per CDR3 protein. This repertoire shows about 840,000 distinct CDR3 sequences, about two fifths found once; its top ten account for 8.9%.

Sequenced: blood. The clonotype comes from a man younger than 35 with Graves' hyperthyroidism. The chain combines TRBV20-1 with TRBJ2-3, with 8 bases matching TRBD2. CDR3 coding DNA: TGCAGTGCTAGCGGGCGGGGGGCCAACACAGATACGCAGTATTTT. Protein: CSASGRGANTDTQYF.